A single sample gave rise to the 32 T cell receptor beta chains below, sequenced in a study of T cells in Graves' hyperthyroidism and ophthalmopathy. Amplification of TCR beta CDR3 regions used RNA as the template. The HTBI primer set served for first-round RT-PCR of the TCR CDR3. TCRdb re-called the multiplex PCR reads through MiXCR, storing one row per CDR3 protein. The sample yields approximately 510,000 distinct CDR3 sequences, over 45% seen once. Input material: peripheral blood or thyroid tissue (not recorded which). Source of these receptors: an adult woman with Graves' disease, either hyperthyroidism or ophthalmopathy (not recorded which).

Ten or more counts support this clonotype. The rearrangement links TRBV7-3 to TRBJ2-5, with TRBD2 matching 7 bases. J lost 4 bases, V lost 0 bases, and 2 bases had no gene match. Germline loops: CDR1 SGHTA, CDR2 FQGTGA. The CDR3 runs to 14 residues. The CDR3 reads CASSLTREGETQYF. The CDR3 bases are TGTGCCAGCAGCTTAACGAGGGAGGGAGAGACCCAGTACTTC.

The V and J genes are TRBV6-6 and TRBJ1-1, with no clear D. V dropped 10 bases and J dropped 5 bases, with 11 bases sitting between them. CDR1 is MNHNY, CDR2 SVGAGI, per germline (reference sequence). The CDR3 consists of 11 residues. CDR3 DNA: TGTGCCACCGGCCTGAGAACTGAAGCTTTCTTT. This gives the protein CATGLRTEAFF.

The chain couples TRBV24-1 to TRBJ2-6; D unresolved. Germline V gene sequence: CDR1 KGHDR, CDR2 SFDVKD. CDR3 length: 15 residues. Trimming pared 4 bases from V and 0 bases from J, leaving 6 bases between. The chain's CDR3 is CATSETTSGANVLTF. For the CDR3, the DNA is TGTGCCACCAGTGAGACGACCTCTGGGGCCAACGTCCTGACTTTC.

There are many counts of this clonotype. The rearrangement joins TRBV5-6 to TRBJ1-2, with no clear D. This CDR3 has 13 residues. V lost 4 bases, J lost 2 bases, and 9 bases lay in between. Germline CDR1 is SGHDT and CDR2 is YYEEEE. For the CDR3, the DNA is TGTGCCAGCAGCCCCGACATGAACTATGGCTACACCTTC. Translation: CASSPDMNYGYTF.

With regard to this clonotype: A read error is possible here, since a much larger clone lies one base away. The chain employs TRBV7-9 and TRBJ2-2, with D tentatively TRBD2 (5 bases). Germline-derived CDR1 and CDR2 are SEHNR and FQNEAQ (reference sequence). This CDR3 contains 15 residues. The CDR3 bases are TGCGCCAGCAGCCAAGGACGAGGATTCACCGGGGAGCTGCTTTTT. Amino acid sequence: CASSQGRGFTGELLF.

J is TRBJ2-5 and V is TRBV5-1; TRBD2 might be the D (7 bases). Germline loops: CDR1 SGHRS, CDR2 YFSETQ. Trimming cost V 4 bases and J 3 bases, with 16 bases left between them. The length of the CDR3 is 15 residues. The CDR3 bases are TGCGCCAGCAGCAAAAGCGGGACAACTAAAGAGACCCAGTACTTC. Translated, it gives CASSKSGTTKETQYF. Filled out from reference TRBV5-1 and TRBJ2-5, the complete variable domain reads KAGVTQTPRYLIKTRGQQVTLSCSPISGHRSVSWYQQTPGQGLQFLFEYFSETQRNKGNFPGRFSGRQFSNSRSEMNVSTLELGDSALYLCASSKSGTTKETQYFGPGTRLLVL.

The chain recombines TRBV10-3 with TRBJ1-5; 7 bases line up with TRBD1. CDR1 ENHRY and CDR2 SYGVKD come from the germline V gene. The CDR3 length is 14 residues. The junction had 6 bases not matched to a gene; V was cut back by 6 bases and J by 4 bases. CDR3 in DNA: TGTGCCATCAGGGGAGGACAGGCAAATCAGCCCCAGCATTTT. Residues: CAIRGGQANQPQHF.

This clonotype has a count of ten or more. The chain combines TRBV29-1 with TRBJ2-5; no firm D call. V lost 5 bases, J lost 2 bases, and 9 bases lay in between. Germline V gene lookup returns CDR1 SQVTM and CDR2 ANQGSEA. The CDR3 has 12 amino acids. The DNA of the CDR3 is TGCAGCGTTCCGACGGATCAAGAGACCCAGTACTTC. As protein: CSVPTDQETQYF.

The rearrangement links TRBV7-6 to TRBJ1-3, with a possible D match to TRBD1 (5 bases). Germline loops: CDR1 SGHVS, CDR2 FNYEAQ. The V and J ends lost 0 bases and 4 bases respectively, with 16 bases between them. The CDR3 has 17 amino acids. The CDR3: CASSLAVGPSFGNTIYF. In nucleotides, the CDR3 is TGTGCCAGCAGCTTAGCGGTGGGGCCCTCGTTCGGAAACACCATATATTTT.

V usage is TRBV25-1 and J usage is TRBJ1-2; D may be TRBD1 (5 bases). Germline lookup yields CDR1 MGHDK and CDR2 SYGVNS. CDR3 length: 15 amino acids. V lost 6 bases and J 4 bases, leaving 18 bases between the germline ends. This CDR3 reads CASSVGTAESYGYTF. The CDR3 DNA is TGTGCCAGCAGCGTTGGGACGGCGGAATCCTATGGCTACACCTTC.

The V call is TRBV10-3, the J call TRBJ2-7; D might be TRBD1 (6 bases). V was pared by 9 bases and J by 7 bases, with 16 bases between. Germline-derived CDR1 and CDR2 are ENHRY and SYGVKD. The CDR3 sequence is 12 residues long. The CDR3 protein is CAIGTGSGEQYF. CDR3 sequence (DNA): TGTGCCATTGGAACAGGGTCTGGAGAGCAGTACTTC.

This clonotype was seen many times. The J gene is TRBJ1-1, the V gene TRBV9, with a weak D call TRBD1 (5 bases). V lost 7 bases and J lost 1, with 14 bases in between. Germline V gene data show CDR1 as SGDLS and CDR2 as YYNGEE. The CDR3 is 14 residues long. The CDR3 sequence: CASGGDEGNTEAFF. The CDR3, as DNA: TGTGCCAGCGGGGGGGATGAAGGGAACACTGAAGCTTTCTTT.

The chain joins TRBV29-1 to TRBJ1-1; D uncertain. This CDR3 comprises 11 residues. Germline CDR1 reads SQVTM; CDR2 reads ANQGSEA. Trimming took off 8 bases at V and 5 bases at J, with 12 bases between the two ends. CDR3 loop: CSIQRWTEAFF. In nucleotides, the CDR3 is TGCAGCATTCAACGCTGGACTGAAGCTTTCTTT.

In this sample, this clonotype turned up many times. This chain joins TRBV3-1 and TRBJ1-2; D call uncertain. The ends were cut back, 4 bases at V and 8 bases at J, with 11 bases in the middle. Germline V gene sequence: CDR1 LGHDT, CDR2 YNNKEL (reference sequence). This CDR3 region has 12 residues. The CDR3 sequence: CASSPGGEGYTF. The CDR3 nucleotides read TGTGCCAGCAGCCCCGGTGGGGAGGGCTACACCTTC.

This clonotype turned up a few times. This chain connects TRBV20-1 to TRBJ1-2, with 7 bases fitting TRBD1. The CDR3 is 14 residues long. CDR1 is DFQATT, CDR2 SNEGSKA, per germline (reference sequence). J lost 8 bases, V lost 3 bases, and 12 bases had no gene match. The CDR3 bases are TGCAGTGCTAGGCTGACAGGGCGCGTTGGAGGCTACACCTTC. It translates to CSARLTGRVGGYTF.

The V gene is TRBV24-1, the J gene TRBJ1-1, with D maybe TRBD1 (5 bases). This CDR3 has 16 amino acids. Germline values: CDR1 KGHDR, CDR2 SFDVKD. V gave up 0 bases and J gave up 0 bases, with 10 bases separating them. Written as DNA, the CDR3 is TGTGCCACCAGTGATTTGCGGGGCAGGGTGAACACTGAAGCTTTCTTT. Amino acid sequence: CATSDLRGRVNTEAFF.

In this sample, this clonotype turned up a few times. The rearrangement links TRBV20-1 to TRBJ2-3; D gene uncertain. The V end lost 0 bases, the J end lost 2 bases, and 12 bases lay between the germline ends. This CDR3 contains 15 residues. CDR1 is DFQATT, CDR2 SNEGSKA, per germline (reference sequence). The CDR3 region is CSARDLVQATDTQYF. The CDR3 nucleotides are TGCAGTGCTAGAGATTTAGTCCAGGCCACAGATACGCAGTATTTT.

This clonotype has a handful of counts. The chain uses TRBV7-8 and TRBJ2-6; possible D gene TRBD2, 6 bases. The CDR3 consists of 18 residues. Trimming shortened V by 5 bases and J by 4 bases, and 21 bases separated the two germline ends. Germline loops: CDR1 SGHVS, CDR2 FQNEAQ. CDR3 sequence: CASSRGNQGLSGANVLTF. The CDR3 nucleotides read TGTGCCAGCAGCCGAGGCAACCAGGGACTGTCAGGGGCCAACGTCCTGACTTTC.

Concerning this clonotype: With a much larger clone just one base away, this may be a read error. The chain is built from TRBV6-1 and TRBJ2-3; 9 positions match TRBD1. Germline V gene data show CDR1 as MNHNS and CDR2 as SASEGT. This CDR3 is 16 amino acids long. The CDR3 nucleotides read TGTGTCAGCAGTGATTCTAGGACAGGGGATACAGATACGCAGTATTTT. Encoded protein: CVSSDSRTGDTDTQYF.

The chain recombines TRBV7-8 with TRBJ1-1; the D is unclear. The CDR3 has 14 amino acids. Germline-derived CDR1 and CDR2 are SGHVS and FQNEAQ. The germline V and J ends were trimmed by 1 base and 1 base, with 7 bases remaining between them. For the CDR3, the DNA is TGTGCCAGCAGCTTAGGGGCAAGGAACACTGAAGCTTTCTTT. Protein sequence: CASSLGARNTEAFF.

J is TRBJ1-1 and V is TRBV10-3; D call uncertain. CDR3 length: 15 amino acids. Trimming removed 0 bases at V and 5 bases at J, with 13 bases between. Germline CDR1 and CDR2: ENHRY and SYGVKD. Here the CDR3 DNA reads TGTGCCATCAGTGAGTCGGTATTCTTGAGGACTGAAGCTTTCTTT. It is translated as CAISESVFLRTEAFF.

Worth noting for this clonotype: This clone may be a read error of a much larger clone one base away. The chain employs TRBV19 and TRBJ1-1; D gene unclear. The CDR3 extends over 14 amino acids. Germline loops: CDR1 LNHDA, CDR2 SQIVND (reference sequence). The CDR3 DNA sequence: TGTGCCAGTAGTATTGGACGGAGGAACACTGAAGCTTCCTTT. It translates to CASSIGRRNTEASF.

Many counts were recorded for this clonotype. The chain recombines TRBV5-4 with TRBJ1-2; D unresolved. Germline lookup yields CDR1 SGHNT and CDR2 YYREEE (reference sequence). Trimming shortened V by 6 bases and J by 5 bases, and 17 bases separated the two germline ends. The CDR3 length is 14 residues. CDR3 sequence (DNA): TGTGCCAGCACTTTGGCACCAGACATATATGGCTACACCTTC. It translates to CASTLAPDIYGYTF. The full variable domain, completed using reference TRBV5-4 and TRBJ1-2, is ETGVTQSPTHLIKTRGQQVTLRCSSQSGHNTVSWYQQALGQGPQFIFQYYREEENGRGNFPPRFSGLQFPNYSSELNVNALELDDSALYLCASTLAPDIYGYTFGSGTRLTVV.

The chain has TRBV6-1 and TRBJ1-1; D may be TRBD1 (5 bases). The CDR3 runs to 11 residues. V was pared by 7 bases and J by 7 bases, with 10 bases between. The germline gives CDR1 MNHNS, CDR2 SASEGT. CDR3 in DNA: TGTGCCAGCAAAGAGGGGATTGAAGCTTTCTTT. It is translated as CASKEGIEAFF.

This clonotype was seen ten or more times. V is TRBV7-2 and J is TRBJ1-1; D remains unclear. Germline CDR1 and CDR2: SGHTA and FQGNSA. This CDR3 is 14 amino acids long. Trimming left V 1 base short and J 0 bases short, with 6 bases between. This chain's CDR3 is CASSLDRMNTEAFF. DNA for the CDR3: TGTGCCAGCAGCTTAGATAGGATGAACACTGAAGCTTTCTTT. The full variable domain, with the rest looked up from reference TRBV7-2 and TRBJ1-1, is GAGVSQSPSNKVTEKGKDVELRCDPISGHTALYWYRQSLGQGLEFLIYFQGNSAPDKSGLPSDRFSAERTGGSVSTLTIQRTQQEDSAVYLCASSLDRMNTEAFFGQGTRLTVV.

This clonotype was observed at least ten times. The V and J genes are TRBV2 and TRBJ2-5, with a tentative D call TRBD1 (5 bases). Germline V gives CDR1 SNHLY, CDR2 FYNNEI. The CDR3 is 14 amino acids. Trimming shortened V by 4 bases and J by 2 bases, and 11 bases separated the two germline ends. CDR3 sequence: CASSGITGQETQYF. CDR3 bases: TGTGCCAGCAGTGGTATAACAGGTCAAGAGACCCAGTACTTC.

A few counts support this clonotype. This sequence joins TRBV15 and TRBJ1-6; 8 nucleotides match TRBD1. After removal of 0 bases from V and 11 bases from J, the junction contained 3 bases not matched to a gene. The germline V gene encodes CDR1 LNHNV and CDR2 YYDKDF (reference sequence). This CDR3 comprises 14 residues. For the CDR3, the DNA is TGTGCCACCAGCAGAGACCGACAGGGGACACCCCTCCACTTT. The encoded protein is CATSRDRQGTPLHF.

This clonotype was counted at least ten times. The V and J genes are TRBV7-2 and TRBJ2-5, with TRBD1 as a possible D gene (6 bases). The V end was cut by 1 base, the J end by 2 bases, with 11 bases between. This CDR3 has 15 residues. Germline lookup yields CDR1 SGHTA and CDR2 FQGNSA. The DNA for the CDR3 is TGTGCCAGCAGCTTAGAGGGCAGGGGACAAGAGACCCAGTACTTC. Translating it yields CASSLEGRGQETQYF.

A remark on this clonotype: The germline gene is not matched at one end of the junction; a read error may be the cause. This sequence joins TRBV7-8 and TRBJ2-2; TRBD1 matches at 9 bases. The CDR3 totals 17 residues. The germline V gene has CDR1 SGHVS and CDR2 FQNEAQ. CDR3: CASSSLLGTGNTGKLSW. CDR3 nucleotides: TGTGCCAGCAGCTCCCTTCTCGGGACAGGGAACACCGGGAAGCTGTCTTGG. The complete variable domain, with remaining parts taken from reference TRBV7-8 and TRBJ2-2, reads GAGVSQSPRYKVAKRGQDVALRCDPISGHVSLFWYQQALGQGPEFLTYFQNEAQLDKSGLPSDRFFAERPEGSVSTLKIQRTQQEDSAVYLCASSSLLGTGNTGKLSWGEGSRLTVL.

This clonotype was counted at least ten times. This chain uses TRBV7-9 with TRBJ1-4; D is undetermined. The germline V gene has CDR1 SEHNR and CDR2 FQNEAQ (reference sequence). Trimming removed 9 bases from V and 5 bases from J, with 1 base in between. CDR3 length: 9 residues. The CDR3: CARNEKLFF. The CDR3 region has the DNA TGTGCCAGGAATGAAAAACTGTTTTTT.

This clonotype was counted many times. Germline and junction disagree at one end, which may indicate a read error. The rearrangement joins TRBV5-1 to TRBJ1-1; unclear D gene. There are 13 residues in the CDR3. CDR1 and CDR2 from the germline V gene are SGHRS and YFSETQ. CDR3 sequence reads: CASSLEVNTEAFF. CDR3 nucleotide sequence: TGTGCCAGCAGCTTGGAGGTGAACACTGAAGCTTTCTTT.

The V call is TRBV7-8, the J call TRBJ2-7; possibly TRBD1 for D (6 bases). This CDR3 contains 17 residues. Per the germline V gene, CDR1 is SGHVS and CDR2 is FQNEAQ. V was shortened by 1 base and J by 3 bases, with 19 bases between the two germline ends. The CDR3 nucleotides are TGTGCCAGCAGCTTAGTCTCCTCCGGACAGCCCATCTACGAGCAGTACTTC. Amino acid sequence: CASSLVSSGQPIYEQYF.